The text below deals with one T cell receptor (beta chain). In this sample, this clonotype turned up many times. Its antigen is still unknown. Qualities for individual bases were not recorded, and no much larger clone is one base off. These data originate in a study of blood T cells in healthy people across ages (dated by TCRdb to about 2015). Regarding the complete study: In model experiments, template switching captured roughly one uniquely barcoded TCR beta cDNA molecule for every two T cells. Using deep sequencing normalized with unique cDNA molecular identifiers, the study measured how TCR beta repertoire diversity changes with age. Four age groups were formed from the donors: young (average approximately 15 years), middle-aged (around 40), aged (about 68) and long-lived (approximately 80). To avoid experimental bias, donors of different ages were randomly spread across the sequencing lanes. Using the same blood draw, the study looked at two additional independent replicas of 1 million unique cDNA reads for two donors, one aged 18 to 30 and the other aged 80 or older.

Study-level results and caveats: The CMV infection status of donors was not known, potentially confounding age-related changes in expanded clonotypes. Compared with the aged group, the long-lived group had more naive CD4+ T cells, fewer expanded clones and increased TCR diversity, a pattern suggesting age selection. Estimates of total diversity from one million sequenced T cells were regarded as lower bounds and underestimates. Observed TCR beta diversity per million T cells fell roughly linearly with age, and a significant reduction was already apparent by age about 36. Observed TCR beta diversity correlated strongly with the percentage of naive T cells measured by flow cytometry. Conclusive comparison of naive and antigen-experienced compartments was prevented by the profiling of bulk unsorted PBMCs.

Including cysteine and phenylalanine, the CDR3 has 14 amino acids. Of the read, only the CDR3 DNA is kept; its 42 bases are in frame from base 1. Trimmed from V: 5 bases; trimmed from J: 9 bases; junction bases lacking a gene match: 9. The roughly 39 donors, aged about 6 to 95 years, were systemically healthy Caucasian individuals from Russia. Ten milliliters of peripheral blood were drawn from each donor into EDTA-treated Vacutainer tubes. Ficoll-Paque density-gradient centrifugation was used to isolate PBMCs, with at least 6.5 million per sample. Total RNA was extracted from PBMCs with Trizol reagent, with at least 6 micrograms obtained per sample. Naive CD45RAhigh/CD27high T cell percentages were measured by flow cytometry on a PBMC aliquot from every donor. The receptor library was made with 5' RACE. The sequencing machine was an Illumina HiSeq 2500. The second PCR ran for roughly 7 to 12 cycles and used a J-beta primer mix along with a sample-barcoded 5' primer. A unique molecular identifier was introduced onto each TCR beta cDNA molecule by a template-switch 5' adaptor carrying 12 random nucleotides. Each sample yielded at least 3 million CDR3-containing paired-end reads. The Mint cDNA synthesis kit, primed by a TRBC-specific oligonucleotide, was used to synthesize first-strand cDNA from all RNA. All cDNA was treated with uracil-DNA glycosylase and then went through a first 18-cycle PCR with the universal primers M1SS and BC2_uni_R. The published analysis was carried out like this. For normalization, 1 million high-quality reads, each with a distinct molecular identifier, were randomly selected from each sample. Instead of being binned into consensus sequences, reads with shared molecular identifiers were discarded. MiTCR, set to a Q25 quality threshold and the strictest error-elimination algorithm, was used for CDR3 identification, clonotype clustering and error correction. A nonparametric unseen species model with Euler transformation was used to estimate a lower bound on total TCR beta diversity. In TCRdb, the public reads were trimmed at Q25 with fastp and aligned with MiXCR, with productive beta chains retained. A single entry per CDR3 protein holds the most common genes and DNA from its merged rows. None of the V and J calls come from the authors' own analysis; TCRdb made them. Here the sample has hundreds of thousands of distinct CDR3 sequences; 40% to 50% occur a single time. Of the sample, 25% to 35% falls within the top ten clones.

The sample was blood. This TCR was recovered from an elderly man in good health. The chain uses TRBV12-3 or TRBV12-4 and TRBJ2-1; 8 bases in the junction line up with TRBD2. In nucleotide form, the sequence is TGTGCCAGCAGTCCCAGCGGGAGAGGGGGTGAGCAGTTCTTC. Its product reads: CASSPSGRGGEQFF.